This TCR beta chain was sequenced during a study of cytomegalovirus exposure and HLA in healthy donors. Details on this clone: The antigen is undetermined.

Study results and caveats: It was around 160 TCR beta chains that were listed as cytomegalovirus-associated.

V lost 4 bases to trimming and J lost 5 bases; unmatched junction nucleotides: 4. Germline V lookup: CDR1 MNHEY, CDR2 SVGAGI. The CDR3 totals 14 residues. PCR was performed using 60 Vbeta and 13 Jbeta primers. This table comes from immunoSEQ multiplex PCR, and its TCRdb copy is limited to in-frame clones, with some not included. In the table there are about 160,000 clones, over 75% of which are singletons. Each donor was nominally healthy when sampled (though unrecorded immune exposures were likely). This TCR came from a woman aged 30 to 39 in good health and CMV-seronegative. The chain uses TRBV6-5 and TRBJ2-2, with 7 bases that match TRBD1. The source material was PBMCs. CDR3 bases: TGTGCCAGCAGTTGGGGACAGCCTACCGGGGAGCTGTTTTTT. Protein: CASSWGQPTGELFF.